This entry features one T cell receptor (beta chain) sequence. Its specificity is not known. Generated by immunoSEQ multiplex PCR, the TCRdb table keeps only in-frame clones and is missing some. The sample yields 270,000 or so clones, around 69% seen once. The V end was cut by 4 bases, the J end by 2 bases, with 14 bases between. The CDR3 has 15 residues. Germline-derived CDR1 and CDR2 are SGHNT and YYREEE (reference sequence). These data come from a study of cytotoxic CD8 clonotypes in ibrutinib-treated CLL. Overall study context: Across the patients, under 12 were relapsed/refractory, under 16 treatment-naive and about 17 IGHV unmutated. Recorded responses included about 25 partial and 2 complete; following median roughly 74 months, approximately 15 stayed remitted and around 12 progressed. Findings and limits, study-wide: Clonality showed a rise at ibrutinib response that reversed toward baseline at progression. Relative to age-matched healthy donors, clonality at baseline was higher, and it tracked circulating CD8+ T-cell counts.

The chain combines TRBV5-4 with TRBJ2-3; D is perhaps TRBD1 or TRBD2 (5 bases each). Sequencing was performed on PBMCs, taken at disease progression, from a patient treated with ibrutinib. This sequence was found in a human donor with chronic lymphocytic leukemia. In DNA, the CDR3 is TGTGCCAGCAGCCGCCGGGACGGTTACACAGATACGCAGTATTTT. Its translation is CASSRRDGYTDTQYF.